The 5 T cell receptor beta chains given below trace back to one sample, sequenced in a study of OX40 agonist ivuxolimab in advanced cancers. Only in-frame clones appear in the TCRdb table, and some are missing; sequencing was by immunoSEQ multiplex PCR. The repertoire holds approximately 69,000 clones, roughly 88% seen once, with around 1.1% in the top ten. The source was CD4+ or CD8+ T cells sorted from blood, collected in a trial of the OX40 agonist ivuxolimab. All receptors derive from an adult with an advanced solid tumor such as melanoma, head and neck, liver or kidney cancer.

V usage is TRBV5-1 and J usage is TRBJ2-1; D is possibly TRBD1 or TRBD2 (5 bases each). The CDR3 runs to 18 residues. Germline CDR1 and CDR2: SGHRS and YFSETQ. Trimming took off 3 bases at V and 3 bases at J, with 22 bases between the two ends. The CDR3 coding sequence is TGCGCCAGCAGCTCCACCGGGACGGCGGTGGGTATCTACAATGAGCAGTTCTTC. Its translation is CASSSTGTAVGIYNEQFF. The whole variable domain, remainder taken from reference TRBV5-1 and TRBJ2-1, is KAGVTQTPRYLIKTRGQQVTLSCSPISGHRSVSWYQQTPGQGLQFLFEYFSETQRNKGNFPGRFSGRQFSNSRSEMNVSTLELGDSALYLCASSSTGTAVGIYNEQFFGPGTRLTVL.

V is TRBV7-2 and J is TRBJ2-3, with 7 nucleotides matching TRBD1. The V gene's germline CDR1 is SGHTA and CDR2 FQGNSA. The CDR3 has 15 amino acids. The junction had 8 bases not matched to a gene; V was cut back by 5 bases and J by 3 bases. The CDR3 nucleotides are TGTGCCAGCAGCAACCGACAGGGTGGTACAGATACGCAGTATTTT. Amino acids: CASSNRQGGTDTQYF.

This clone has a handful of counts. The chain combines TRBV27 with TRBJ2-6; no clear D. CDR1 is MNHEY and CDR2 is SMNVEV in the germline V gene (reference sequence). The CDR3 extends over 16 amino acids. V lost 3 bases and J 0 bases, leaving 9 bases between the germline ends. As DNA, the CDR3 is TGTGCCAGCAGTTTTACGGGCAACTCTGGGGCCAACGTCCTGACTTTC. It encodes CASSFTGNSGANVLTF.

V usage is TRBV5-1 and J usage is TRBJ1-1; the D is unclear. Germline values: CDR1 SGHRS, CDR2 YFSETQ. V shed 2 bases and J shed 4 bases, with 12 bases lying between them. The length of the CDR3 is 14 residues. DNA for the CDR3: TGCGCCAGCAGCTTCGCCGGGCTCGGCACTGAAGCTTTCTTT. The encoded protein is CASSFAGLGTEAFF.

The CDR3 region has the DNA TGTGCCAGCAGCCGAATGTTCGCGGGCGAAGCTTCAAATCAGCCCCAGCATTTT. Translating it yields CASSRMFAGEASNQPQHF. The rearrangement joins TRBV7-2 to TRBJ1-5; D remains ambiguous. This CDR3 region has 18 residues. V was pared by 5 bases and J by 4 bases, with 24 bases between. Germline-derived CDR1 and CDR2 are SGHTA and FQGNSA.